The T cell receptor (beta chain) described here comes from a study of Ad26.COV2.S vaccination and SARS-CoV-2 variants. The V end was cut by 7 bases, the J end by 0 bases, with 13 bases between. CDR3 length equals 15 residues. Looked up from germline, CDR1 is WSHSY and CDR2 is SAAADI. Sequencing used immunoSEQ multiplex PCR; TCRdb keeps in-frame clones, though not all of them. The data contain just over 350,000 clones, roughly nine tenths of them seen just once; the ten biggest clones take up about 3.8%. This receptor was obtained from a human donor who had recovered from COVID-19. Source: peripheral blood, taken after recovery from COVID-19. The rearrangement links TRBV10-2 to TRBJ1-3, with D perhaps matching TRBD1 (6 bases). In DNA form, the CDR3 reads TGCGCCAGCATTTCCCCAGGGGTCTCTGGAAACACCATATATTTT. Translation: CASISPGVSGNTIYF.